The sequence of this T cell receptor beta chain was determined in a study of cytomegalovirus exposure and HLA in healthy donors. Study observations and caveats: It was reported that TCR beta sequences correctly inferred the HLA-A and HLA-B alleles for most subjects. A prior analysis recorded that most TCR beta V segments were productive about 90% or about 30% of the time. A few chains linked to CMV were shown in vitro to be specific for CMV antigens. A few V segments could not be told apart, such as TRBV6-2 and TRBV6-3, and were left out.

The PCR had 60 Vbeta and 13 Jbeta primers. Only in-frame clones appear in the TCRdb table, and some are missing; sequencing was by immunoSEQ multiplex PCR. Among about 100,000 clones listed, 78% were seen once. V was clipped by 2 bases and J by 6 bases; unmatched bases: 13. CDR3 length: 18 residues. In germline, CDR1 is MNHEY, CDR2 SMNVEV (reference sequence). Comment on this clone: What it binds is unknown.

The chain is built from TRBV27 and TRBJ2-2, with 9 bases fitting TRBD1. The receptor was isolated from an older woman in good health and CMV-seronegative. Input material: PBMCs. The CDR3 DNA is TGTGCCAGCAGTTTAGGACGGCCCGGGACAGGGTATGCCGGGGAGCTGTTTTTT. The encoded protein is CASSLGRPGTGYAGELFF.